A single sample gave rise to the 20 T cell receptor beta chains below, sequenced in a study of blood T cell repertoires in COVID-19. This table comes from immunoSEQ multiplex PCR, and its TCRdb copy is limited to in-frame clones, with some not included. Of around 200,000 clones in the sample, approximately 89% were seen once. Sequenced sample: peripheral blood. The receptors originated from a man between 65 and 85 years old with acute or convalescent COVID-19.

This rearrangement joins TRBV7-3 to TRBJ1-1; TRBD1 matches at 7 bases. The CDR3 sequence is 17 residues long. V shed 5 bases and J 5 bases; nucleotides not matched to a gene: 17. Germline CDR1 SGHTA, CDR2 FQGTGA. DNA for the CDR3: TGTGCCAGCAGCCCTGGGGCGACAGGGCTGATGGGGACTGAAGCTTTCTTT. Its protein product is CASSPGATGLMGTEAFF.

The chain employs TRBV4-1 and TRBJ2-1; TRBD2 agrees at 11 bases. V lost 4 bases to trimming and J lost 9 bases; unmatched junction nucleotides: 5. The CDR3 runs 14 residues. Germline V gives CDR1 MGHRA, CDR2 YSYEKL. CDR3 bases: TGCGCCAGCAGCCTACTAGCGGGAGTATCTGAGCAGTTCTTC. It encodes CASSLLAGVSEQFF.

This chain joins TRBV18 and TRBJ1-6; D might be TRBD1 (6 bases). V was cut by 0 bases and J by 10 bases, with 16 bases left in between. The CDR3 extends over 16 amino acids. CDR1 is KGHSH, CDR2 LQKENI, per germline. In DNA, the CDR3 is TGTGCCAGCTCACCACCGACGGGGGGCGTTTACTCACCCCTCCACTTT. Translating it yields CASSPPTGGVYSPLHF. Together with reference TRBV18 and TRBJ1-6, the CDR3 gives the full variable domain: NAGVMQNPRHLVRRRGQEARLRCSPMKGHSHVYWYRQLPEEGLKFMVYLQKENIIDESGMPKERFSAEFPKEGPSILRIQQVVRGDSAAYFCASSPPTGGVYSPLHFGNGTRLTVT.

The chain carries TRBV10-1 and TRBJ2-3; the D is unclear. There are 13 residues in the CDR3. CDR1 is WNHNN, CDR2 SYGVQD, per germline (reference sequence). V shed 8 bases and J shed 2 bases, with 11 bases lying between them. CDR3 DNA: TGCGCCAGCTCTGGAGATTCCACAGATACGCAGTATTTT. Amino acids: CASSGDSTDTQYF.

The rearrangement joins TRBV5-1 to TRBJ2-1; the D gene is possibly TRBD2 (6 bases). Germline V lookup: CDR1 SGHRS, CDR2 YFSETQ. The CDR3 length is 15 residues. The V end was cut by 2 bases, the J end by 0 bases, with 9 bases between. The CDR3 DNA follows: TGCGCCAGCAGCTTTTGGGGGGACTCCTACAATGAGCAGTTCTTC. It is translated as CASSFWGDSYNEQFF. Together with reference TRBV5-1 and TRBJ2-1, the CDR3 gives the full variable domain: KAGVTQTPRYLIKTRGQQVTLSCSPISGHRSVSWYQQTPGQGLQFLFEYFSETQRNKGNFPGRFSGRQFSNSRSEMNVSTLELGDSALYLCASSFWGDSYNEQFFGPGTRLTVL.

This clone was seen once. The rearrangement joins TRBV7-2 to TRBJ2-1; TRBD1 might be the D (6 bases). Trimming removed 0 bases from V and 10 bases from J, with 13 bases in between. This CDR3 has 14 residues. Germline CDR1 SGHTA, CDR2 FQGNSA. The CDR3 here is CASSLARQGREQFF. The CDR3 bases are TGTGCCAGCAGCTTAGCGCGTCAGGGGCGGGAGCAGTTCTTC.

The chain is built from TRBV9 and TRBJ1-3; D gene uncertain. The germline V gene encodes CDR1 SGDLS and CDR2 YYNGEE. The CDR3 consists of 17 residues. Trimming took off 0 bases at V and 0 bases at J, with 13 bases between the two ends. The CDR3 spells CASSVARSGLSGNTIYF. CDR3 sequence (DNA): TGTGCCAGCAGCGTAGCACGTTCGGGTCTCTCTGGAAACACCATATATTTT.

The V call is TRBV30, the J call TRBJ2-5; TRBD2 might be the D (5 bases). There are 13 residues in the CDR3. Germline V CDR1 and CDR2: GTSNPN, SVGIG (reference sequence). Trimming removed 5 bases at V and 5 bases at J, with 15 bases between. Here the CDR3 DNA reads TGTGCCTGGGCCAGACGGCGAGGGGAGACCCAGTACTTC. It is translated as CAWARRRGETQYF.

This chain connects TRBV7-8 to TRBJ1-1; D possibly corresponds to TRBD1 (5 bases). The CDR3 is 14 amino acids. Germline V gene lookup returns CDR1 SGHVS and CDR2 FQNEAQ. Trimming took 5 bases from V and 4 from J, leaving 14 bases between them. The CDR3, as DNA: TGTGCCAGCAGCAAATATGGGCAGGGCACTGAAGCTTTCTTT. This translates into CASSKYGQGTEAFF.

As concerns this clone: Other DNA sequences within the sample encode an identical CDR3. This sequence joins TRBV18 and TRBJ2-5; D not resolved. Germline lookup yields CDR1 KGHSH and CDR2 LQKENI. Trimming stripped 2 bases from V and 5 bases from J, with 6 bases between. This CDR3 is built from 12 residues. CDR3 amino acids: CASSPSGETQYF. CDR3 in DNA: TGTGCCAGCTCACCATCCGGGGAGACCCAGTACTTC.

The chain links TRBV30 to TRBJ1-5, with no clear D. CDR1 is GTSNPN, CDR2 SVGIG, per germline (reference sequence). The CDR3 runs to 13 residues. Trimming took 1 base from V and 6 from J, leaving 10 bases between them. CDR3 coding DNA: TGTGCCTGGAGTGGTCTTATCGGTCAGCCCCAGCATTTT. This translates into CAWSGLIGQPQHF.

The chain couples TRBV19 to TRBJ2-5; TRBD1 might be the D (6 bases). Germline V gene lookup returns CDR1 LNHDA and CDR2 SQIVND (reference sequence). Trimming cost V 2 bases and J 2 bases, with 18 bases left between them. The CDR3 covers 17 residues. In nucleotides, the CDR3 is TGTGCCAGTAGTATAAGGGGATTGACAGGTCTTCAAGAGACCCAGTACTTC. Translating it yields CASSIRGLTGLQETQYF.

The chain carries TRBV19 and TRBJ2-7; 8 positions agree with TRBD2. This CDR3 spans 13 amino acids. V shed 4 bases and J 6 bases; nucleotides not matched to a gene: 5. The germline CDR1 and CDR2 sequences are LNHDA and SQIVND (reference sequence). As DNA, the CDR3 is TGTGCCAGTAGTACCCAGCGGGGGTTCGAGCAGTACTTC. This sequence encodes CASSTQRGFEQYF. Combining the CDR3 with reference TRBV19 and TRBJ2-7 gives the whole variable domain DGGITQSPKYLFRKEGQNVTLSCEQNLNHDAMYWYRQDPGQGLRLIYYSQIVNDFQKGDIAEGYSVSREKKESFPLTVTSAQKNPTAFYLCASSTQRGFEQYFGPGTRLTVT.

The chain carries TRBV5-5 and TRBJ2-5; 7 bases map to TRBD1. The germline V gene encodes CDR1 SGHKS and CDR2 YYEKEE (reference sequence). The CDR3 is made up of 14 amino acids. The V gene end was trimmed by 5 bases and the J gene end by 4 bases; junction bases not matched to a gene: 8. CDR3 protein: CASSQGQPGETQYF. DNA of the CDR3: TGTGCCAGCAGTCAGGGACAGCCAGGAGAGACCCAGTACTTC.

This clone was observed a few times. The genes are TRBV5-4 and TRBJ1-2, with D possibly TRBD1 on 5 matching bases. V was pared by 3 bases and J by 4 bases, with 16 bases between. Looked up from germline, CDR1 is SGHNT and CDR2 is YYREEE (reference sequence). This CDR3 is 15 amino acids long. CDR3 sequence reads: CASSSPKEGLYGYTF. CDR3 DNA: TGTGCCAGCAGCTCGCCCAAGGAGGGGCTCTATGGCTACACCTTC.

The chain joins TRBV7-2 to TRBJ2-7; 10 bases match TRBD1. CDR3 size: 15 residues. V lost 5 bases to trimming and J lost 2 bases; unmatched junction nucleotides: 6. Germline assignment: CDR1 SGHTA and CDR2 FQGNSA. CDR3 in DNA: TGTGCCAGCAGCCCCGACAGGGGGCTTGCCTACGAGCAGTACTTC. Protein sequence: CASSPDRGLAYEQYF.

This chain connects TRBV27 to TRBJ1-5, with a possible D match to TRBD1 (5 bases). Deletions cut 3 bases from V and 3 bases from J, with 9 bases between. CDR1 and CDR2 (germline): MNHEY, SMNVEV (reference sequence). The CDR3 has 14 amino acids. Here the CDR3 reads CASSLGRDNQPQHF. CDR3 DNA sequence: TGTGCCAGCAGTTTGGGCAGGGACAATCAGCCCCAGCATTTT.

The chain employs TRBV13 and TRBJ1-2; 8 bases align to TRBD1. The germline CDR1 and CDR2 sequences are PRHDT and FYEKMQ (reference sequence). The CDR3 contains 13 residues. V was pared by 2 bases and J by 6 bases, with 2 bases of the junction left unmatched. This CDR3 reads CASSLTGGNGYTF. The CDR3 DNA is TGTGCCAGCAGCTTAACAGGGGGTAATGGCTACACCTTC.

This chain links TRBV27 with TRBJ2-3; 7 bases map to TRBD1. The CDR3 loop spans 18 amino acids. The J segment lost 0 bases and the V segment lost 5 bases, leaving 14 bases of the junction unmatched. Germline V gene lookup returns CDR1 MNHEY and CDR2 SMNVEV (reference sequence). CDR3 DNA sequence: TGTGCCAGCAGTACTTGGACAGGCAGAATAAGTAGCACAGATACGCAGTATTTT. Translation gives CASSTWTGRISSTDTQYF.

The gene calls are TRBV28 and TRBJ1-1; TRBD1 matches 7 bases. Germline V gene sequence: CDR1 MDHEN, CDR2 SYDVKM. The CDR3 is 11 amino acids. V lost 7 bases, J lost 8 bases, and 4 bases stayed unmatched. In nucleotides, the CDR3 is TGTGCCAGCACTTACAGGGGCGAAGCTTTCTTT. It encodes CASTYRGEAFF.